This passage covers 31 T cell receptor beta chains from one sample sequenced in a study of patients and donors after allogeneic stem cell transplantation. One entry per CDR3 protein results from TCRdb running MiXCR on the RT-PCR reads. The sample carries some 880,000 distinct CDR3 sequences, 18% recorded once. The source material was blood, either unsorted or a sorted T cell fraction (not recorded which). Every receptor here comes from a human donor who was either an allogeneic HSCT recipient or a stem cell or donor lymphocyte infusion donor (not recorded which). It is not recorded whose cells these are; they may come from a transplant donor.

The CDR3 is CASSIGENTEAFF. The CDR3 bases are TGCGCCAGCAGTATAGGGGAGAACACTGAAGCTTTCTTT. The chain recombines TRBV5-1 with TRBJ1-1, with D perhaps TRBD1 (5 bases). The CDR3 runs to 13 residues. V was clipped by 5 bases and J by 1 base, with 9 bases between them. From germline, CDR1 is SGHRS and CDR2 YFSETQ.

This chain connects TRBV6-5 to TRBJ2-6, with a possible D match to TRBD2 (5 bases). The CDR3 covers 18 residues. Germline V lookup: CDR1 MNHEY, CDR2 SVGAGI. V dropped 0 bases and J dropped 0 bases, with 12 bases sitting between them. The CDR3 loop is CASSYSFLALSGANVLTF. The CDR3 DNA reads TGTGCCAGCAGTTACTCCTTTTTAGCGCTCTCTGGGGCCAACGTCCTGACTTTC.

In DNA form, the CDR3 reads TGTGCCAGTAAGGTGGATACGTACGAGCAGTACTTC. This sequence encodes CASKVDTYEQYF. This chain connects TRBV2 to TRBJ2-7; D uncertain. The germline V gene has CDR1 SNHLY and CDR2 FYNNEI. V dropped 9 bases and J dropped 4 bases, with 13 bases sitting between them. This CDR3 region has 12 residues. Filled out from reference TRBV2 and TRBJ2-7, the complete variable domain reads EPEVTQTPSHQVTQMGQEVILRCVPISNHLYFYWYRQILGQKVEFLVSFYNNEISEKSEIFDDQFSVERPDGSNFTLKIRSTKLEDSAMYFCASKVDTYEQYFGPGTRLTVT.

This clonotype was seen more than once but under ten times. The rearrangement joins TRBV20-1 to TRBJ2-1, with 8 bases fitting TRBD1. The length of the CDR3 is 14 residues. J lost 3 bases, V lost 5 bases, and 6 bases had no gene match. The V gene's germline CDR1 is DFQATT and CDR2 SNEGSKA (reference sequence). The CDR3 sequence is CSALPDRDYNEQFF. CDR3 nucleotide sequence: TGCAGTGCTTTACCGGACAGGGACTACAATGAGCAGTTCTTC.

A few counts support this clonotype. CDR3 sequence: CASSLEFGQEGFGEQFF. CDR3 DNA: TGTGCCAGCAGCTTAGAATTTGGACAGGAGGGTTTTGGGGAGCAGTTCTTC. This sequence joins TRBV7-8 and TRBJ2-1; possibly TRBD1 for D (7 bases). Germline CDR1 SGHVS, CDR2 FQNEAQ. V was pared by 1 base and J by 10 bases, with 23 bases between. The CDR3 loop spans 17 amino acids.

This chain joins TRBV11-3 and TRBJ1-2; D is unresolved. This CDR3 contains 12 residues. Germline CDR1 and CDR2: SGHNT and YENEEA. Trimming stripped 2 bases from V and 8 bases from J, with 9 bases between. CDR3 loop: CASSLTDRGYTF. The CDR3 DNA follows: TGTGCCAGCAGCTTAACAGACCGGGGCTACACCTTC.

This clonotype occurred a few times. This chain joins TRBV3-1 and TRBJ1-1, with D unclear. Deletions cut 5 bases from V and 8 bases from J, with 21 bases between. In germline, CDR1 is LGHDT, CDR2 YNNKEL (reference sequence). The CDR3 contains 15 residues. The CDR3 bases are TGTGCCAGCAGCTATGGCGTGCGGGGTGGACCCGAAGCTTTCTTT. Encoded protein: CASSYGVRGGPEAFF.

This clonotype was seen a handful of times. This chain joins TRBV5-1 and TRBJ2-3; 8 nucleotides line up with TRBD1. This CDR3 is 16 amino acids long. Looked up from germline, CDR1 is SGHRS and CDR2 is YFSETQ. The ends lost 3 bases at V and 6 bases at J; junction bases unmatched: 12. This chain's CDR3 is CASSSRDRIVMDTQYF. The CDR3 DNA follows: TGCGCCAGCAGCTCCCGGGACAGGATTGTGATGGATACGCAGTATTTT.

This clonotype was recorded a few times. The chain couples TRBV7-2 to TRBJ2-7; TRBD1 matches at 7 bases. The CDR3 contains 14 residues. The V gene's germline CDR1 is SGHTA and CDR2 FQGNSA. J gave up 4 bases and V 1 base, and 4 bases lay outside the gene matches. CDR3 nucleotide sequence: TGTGCCAGCAGCTTAGGGGACAGCCGTTACGAGCAGTACTTC. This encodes CASSLGDSRYEQYF. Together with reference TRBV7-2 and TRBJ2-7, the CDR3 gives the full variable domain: GAGVSQSPSNKVTEKGKDVELRCDPISGHTALYWYRQSLGQGLEFLIYFQGNSAPDKSGLPSDRFSAERTGGSVSTLTIQRTQQEDSAVYLCASSLGDSRYEQYFGPGTRLTVT.

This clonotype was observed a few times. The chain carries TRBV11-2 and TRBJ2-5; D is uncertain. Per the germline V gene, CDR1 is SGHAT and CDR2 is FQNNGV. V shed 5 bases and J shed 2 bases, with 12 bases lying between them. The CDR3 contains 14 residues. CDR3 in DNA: TGTGCCAGCAGCCCACAAGGACCTCAAGAGACCCAGTACTTC. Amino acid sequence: CASSPQGPQETQYF. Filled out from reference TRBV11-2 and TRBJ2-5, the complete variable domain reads EAGVAQSPRYKIIEKRQSVAFWCNPISGHATLYWYQQILGQGPKLLIQFQNNGVVDDSQLPKDRFSAERLKGVDSTLKIQPAKLEDSAVYLCASSPQGPQETQYFGPGTRLLVL.

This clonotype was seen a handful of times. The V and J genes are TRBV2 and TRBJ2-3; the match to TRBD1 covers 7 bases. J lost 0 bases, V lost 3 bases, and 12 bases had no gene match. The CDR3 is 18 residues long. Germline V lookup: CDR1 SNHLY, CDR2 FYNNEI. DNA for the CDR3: TGTGCCAGCAGTGAGATAGGAGGACAGGTCTCAAGCACAGATACGCAGTATTTT. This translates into CASSEIGGQVSSTDTQYF.

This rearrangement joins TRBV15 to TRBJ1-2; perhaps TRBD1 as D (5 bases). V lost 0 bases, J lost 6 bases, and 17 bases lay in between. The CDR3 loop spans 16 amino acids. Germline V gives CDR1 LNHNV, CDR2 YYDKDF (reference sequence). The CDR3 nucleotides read TGTGCCACCAGCAGAGATCTCAGCGGGGCCGGGGATGGCTACACCTTC. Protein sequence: CATSRDLSGAGDGYTF.

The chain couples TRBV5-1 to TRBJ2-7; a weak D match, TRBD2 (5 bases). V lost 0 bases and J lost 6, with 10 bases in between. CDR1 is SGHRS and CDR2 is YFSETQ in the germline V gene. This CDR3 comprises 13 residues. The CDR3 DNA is TGCGCCAGCAGCTTGGAGCGGCGACGCGAGCAGTACTTC. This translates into CASSLERRREQYF.

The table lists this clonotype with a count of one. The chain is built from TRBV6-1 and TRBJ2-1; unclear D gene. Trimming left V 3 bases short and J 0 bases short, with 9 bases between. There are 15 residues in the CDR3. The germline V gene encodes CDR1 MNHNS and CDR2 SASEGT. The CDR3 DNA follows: TGTGCCAGCAGTGAGGGCGTAATCTCCTACAATGAGCAGTTCTTC. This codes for CASSEGVISYNEQFF.

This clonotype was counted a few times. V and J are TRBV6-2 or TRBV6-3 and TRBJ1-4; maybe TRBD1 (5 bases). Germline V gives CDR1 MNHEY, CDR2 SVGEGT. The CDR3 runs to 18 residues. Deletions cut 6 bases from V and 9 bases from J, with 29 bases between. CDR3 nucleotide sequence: TGTGCCAGCAGCCCTGGGGCGTTCCGCAACCGGGTCAGGAAAAAACTGTTTTTT. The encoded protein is CASSPGAFRNRVRKKLFF.

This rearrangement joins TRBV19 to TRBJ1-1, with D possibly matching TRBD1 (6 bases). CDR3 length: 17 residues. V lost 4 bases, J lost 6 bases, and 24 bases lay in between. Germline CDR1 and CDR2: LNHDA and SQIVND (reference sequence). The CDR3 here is CASSTNPRQDGVPEAFF. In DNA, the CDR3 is TGTGCCAGTAGTACCAACCCGCGACAGGACGGGGTCCCTGAAGCTTTCTTT.

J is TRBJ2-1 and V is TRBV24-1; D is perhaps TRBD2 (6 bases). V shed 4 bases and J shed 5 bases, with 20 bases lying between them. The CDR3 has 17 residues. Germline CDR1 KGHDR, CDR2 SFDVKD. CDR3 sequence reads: CATSEPRLGAGDNEQFF. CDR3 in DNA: TGTGCCACCAGTGAACCGCGACTAGGGGCTGGGGACAATGAGCAGTTCTTC.

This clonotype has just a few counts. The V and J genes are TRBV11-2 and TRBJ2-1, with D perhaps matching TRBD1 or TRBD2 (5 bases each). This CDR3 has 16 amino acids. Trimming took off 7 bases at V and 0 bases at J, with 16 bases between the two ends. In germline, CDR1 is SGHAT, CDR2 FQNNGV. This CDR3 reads CASIGGDSYSYNEQFF. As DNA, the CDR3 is TGTGCCAGCATTGGGGGTGACTCTTACTCCTACAATGAGCAGTTCTTC.

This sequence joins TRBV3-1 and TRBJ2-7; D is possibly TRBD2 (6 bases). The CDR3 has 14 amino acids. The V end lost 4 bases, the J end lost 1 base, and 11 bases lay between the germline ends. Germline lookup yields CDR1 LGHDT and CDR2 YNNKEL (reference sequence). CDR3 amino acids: CASSRDWRSYEQYF. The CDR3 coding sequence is TGTGCCAGCAGCCGGGACTGGCGATCCTACGAGCAGTACTTC.

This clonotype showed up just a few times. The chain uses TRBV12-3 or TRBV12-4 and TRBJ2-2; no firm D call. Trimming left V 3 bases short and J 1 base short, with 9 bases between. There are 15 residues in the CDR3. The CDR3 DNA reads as TGTGCCAGCAGTTTGGGTCAGTGGAACACCGGGGAGCTGTTTTTT. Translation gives CASSLGQWNTGELFF.

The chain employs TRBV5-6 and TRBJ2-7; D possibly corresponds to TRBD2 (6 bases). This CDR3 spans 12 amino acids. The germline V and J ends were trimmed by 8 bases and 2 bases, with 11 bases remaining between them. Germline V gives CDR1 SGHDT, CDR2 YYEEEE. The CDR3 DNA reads TGTGCCAGTAACGGGGAGGCCTACGAGCAGTACTTC. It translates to CASNGEAYEQYF.

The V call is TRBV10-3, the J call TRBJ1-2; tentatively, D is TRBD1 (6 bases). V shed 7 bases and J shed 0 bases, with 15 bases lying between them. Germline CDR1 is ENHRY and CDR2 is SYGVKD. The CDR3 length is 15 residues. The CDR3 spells CAITATGLANYGYTF. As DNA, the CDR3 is TGTGCCATCACTGCGACAGGTCTTGCTAACTATGGCTACACCTTC.

The chain's CDR3 is CSATRANSLNTEAFF. The DNA for the CDR3 is TGCAGTGCGACCCGGGCGAACAGCCTGAACACTGAAGCTTTCTTT. The chain recombines TRBV20-1 with TRBJ1-1, with D uncertain. CDR3 length equals 15 residues. CDR1 and CDR2 (germline): DFQATT, SNEGSKA (reference sequence). Trimming left V 6 bases short and J 0 bases short, with 17 bases between.

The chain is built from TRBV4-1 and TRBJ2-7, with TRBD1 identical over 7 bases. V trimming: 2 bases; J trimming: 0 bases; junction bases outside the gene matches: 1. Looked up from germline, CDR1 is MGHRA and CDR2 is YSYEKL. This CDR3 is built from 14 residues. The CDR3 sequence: CASSQTGVSYEQYF. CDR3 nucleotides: TGCGCCAGCAGCCAAACAGGGGTCTCCTACGAGCAGTACTTC.

The CDR3 DNA sequence: TGTGCCAGCAGCCACGGGGGAGGCGATGAGCAGTTCTTC. Its protein product is CASSHGGGDEQFF. The chain recombines TRBV13 with TRBJ2-1, with a tentative D call TRBD2 (6 bases). V dropped 5 bases and J dropped 8 bases, with 13 bases sitting between them. The CDR3 sequence is 13 residues long. Germline V gives CDR1 PRHDT, CDR2 FYEKMQ (reference sequence).

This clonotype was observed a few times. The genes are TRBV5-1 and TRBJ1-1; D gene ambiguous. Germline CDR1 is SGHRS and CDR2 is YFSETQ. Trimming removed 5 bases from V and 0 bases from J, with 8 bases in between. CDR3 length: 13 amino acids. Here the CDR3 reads CASRTRLNTEAFF. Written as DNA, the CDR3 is TGCGCCAGCAGGACACGACTGAACACTGAAGCTTTCTTT.

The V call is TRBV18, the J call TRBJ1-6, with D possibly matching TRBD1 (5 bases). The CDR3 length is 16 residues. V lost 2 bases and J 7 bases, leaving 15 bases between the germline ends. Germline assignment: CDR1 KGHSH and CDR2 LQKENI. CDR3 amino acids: CASSPKGWSGNSPLHF. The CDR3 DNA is TGTGCCAGCTCACCAAAGGGGTGGAGTGGGAATTCACCCCTCCACTTT.

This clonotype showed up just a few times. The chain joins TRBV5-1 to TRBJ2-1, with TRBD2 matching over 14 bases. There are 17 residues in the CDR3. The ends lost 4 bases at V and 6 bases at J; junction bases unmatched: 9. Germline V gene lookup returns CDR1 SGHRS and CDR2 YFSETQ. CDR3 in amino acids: CASSSGLAGGGSNEQFF. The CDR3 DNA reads TGCGCCAGCAGCAGCGGACTAGCGGGAGGTGGGTCCAATGAGCAGTTCTTC.

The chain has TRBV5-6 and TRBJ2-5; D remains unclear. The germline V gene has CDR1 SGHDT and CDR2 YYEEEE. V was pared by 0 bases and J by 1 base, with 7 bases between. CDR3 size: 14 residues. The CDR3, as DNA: TGTGCCAGCAGCTTGGGTTCAGTCCAAGAGACCCAGTACTTC. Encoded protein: CASSLGSVQETQYF. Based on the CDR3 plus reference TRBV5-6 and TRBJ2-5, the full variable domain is DAGVTQSPTHLIKTRGQQVTLRCSPKSGHDTVSWYQQALGQGPQFIFQYYEEEERQRGNFPDRFSGHQFPNYSSELNVNALLLGDSALYLCASSLGSVQETQYFGPGTRLLVL.

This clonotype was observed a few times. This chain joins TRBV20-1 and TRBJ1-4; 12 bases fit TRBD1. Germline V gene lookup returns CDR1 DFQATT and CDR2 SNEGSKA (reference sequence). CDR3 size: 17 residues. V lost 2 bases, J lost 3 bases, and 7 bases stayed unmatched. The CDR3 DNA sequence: TGCAGTGCTAGAACGGGACAGGGGGCCAGAGCTAATGAAAAACTGTTTTTT. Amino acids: CSARTGQGARANEKLFF.

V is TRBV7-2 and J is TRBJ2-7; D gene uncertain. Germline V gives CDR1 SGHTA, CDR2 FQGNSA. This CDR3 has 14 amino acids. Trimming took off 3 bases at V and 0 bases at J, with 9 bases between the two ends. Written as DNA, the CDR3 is TGTGCCAGCAGCTTGGCCGAGGTCTCCTACGAGCAGTACTTC. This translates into CASSLAEVSYEQYF.